This TCR beta chain was sequenced for a study of blood T cell repertoires in COVID-19 (dated by TCRdb to the early 2020s). In the study overall: Samples covering the acute and convalescent phases of COVID-19 were provided by collaborators in the United States, Italy and Spain. The prospective study material was composed of cDNA or gDNA derived from T cells, B-cell-depleted T cells, or PBMCs. Deeply sampled blood TCRbeta repertoires from subjects exposed to, actively infected with, or recovered from COVID-19 were included in the dataset. The repertoires were released in a freely available public database intended as a resource for research on the immune response to SARS-CoV-2. The samples were drawn from the first 160 participants of the ongoing ImmuneRACE study and from some 1,300 subjects provided by 6 global collaborators. The sample metadata nearly always contained a de-identified subject ID, COVID-19 status, age in years and sex. Where available, HLA class I and class II types were taken from metadata supplied by the sample provider and were not determined by assay-based typing. General study outcomes and caveats: How much clinical and demographic metadata was included differed by source and by participant, and the metadata was provided uncurated.

As to this clone: The specificity of this receptor is unknown. No base quality values were provided; no much bigger clone lies one nucleotide off.

Collaborating institutions collected whole blood in K2EDTA tubes following their own protocols. For TCRbeta analysis, collaborators shipped samples in one of three forms: frozen whole blood, isolated PBMCs, or DNA extracted from either of those sample types. The germline V gene (reference sequence) supplies CDR1 MNHNY and CDR2 SVGAGI. Germline trimming amounts to 6 bases on V and 4 bases on J, with 8 as the count of junction bases outside the gene matches. The CDR3 sequence holds 15 residues, the cysteine and phenylalanine included. The retained sequence is limited to the CDR3, 45 bases, with the frame set at the first base. The immunoSEQ Assay, a bias-controlled multiplex PCR, was used to amplify TCRbeta CDR3 regions from genomic DNA. Per the source publication's procedure: The number of nucleated cells in each sample was estimated from the amplification of reference gene primers within the assay. Sequence reads were collapsed and filtered to measure the absolute abundance of every unique TCRbeta CDR3 rearrangement. For each sample, productive Simpson clonality was calculated as the square root of Simpson's diversity index over productive rearrangements. TCRdb took this table from immuneACCESS and kept in-frame rearrangements with V and J called. Such tables lack part of the clones; where checked against another copy, unresolved V genes explain under half of the gap, and the rest is unexplained. That table furnishes V, J and clone size, whereas the DNA furnished D and trimming. The table for this sample lists approximately 150,000 clones; about 83% of them were counted only once. Clones ranked in the top ten supply more than 5% of the sample.

The sequenced sample was peripheral blood. This chain joins TRBV6-6 to TRBJ2-7; 11 central bases correspond to TRBD1. This receptor was taken from a human donor in a cohort sampled during active COVID-19. In nucleotides, the sequence is TGTGCCAGCAGCCCCGGGGACAGGGGGAATTACGAGCAGTACTTC. Translated, this is CASSPGDRGNYEQYF.